This T cell receptor beta chain was identified during a study of shared clonotypes between healthy human individuals. Overall study: Three plates were used per donor for CD4 naive, three for CD4 memory, two for CD8 naive and one for CD8 memory.

CD8 cells classed as naive were CD45RO-negative and positively selected for CCR7, excluding terminally differentiated effector memory CD45RA+ cells. There were no recent acute infections or vaccinations among the donors, who were healthy HIV-negative adults. Study-level findings and limits: Rarefaction showed that sequencing of sorted subsets was incomplete (despite large depth).

V lost 8 bases, J lost 5 bases, and 7 bases lay in between. Germline values: CDR1 MNHEY, CDR2 SMNVEV (reference sequence). The CDR3 runs 10 residues. Sequencing used immunoSEQ multiplex PCR; TCRdb keeps in-frame clones, though not all of them. The sample gives some 2.1 million clones, less than 95% of which show up once; 1% to 1.3% is in the top ten. On this clone: The target antigen is unknown.

This TCR came from a man younger than 35 in good health. The sample consisted of naive CD8+ T cells sorted from blood. The chain recombines TRBV27 with TRBJ2-7; D uncertain. The CDR3 sequence is CASGEHEQYF. The CDR3 region has the DNA TGTGCCAGCGGGGAACACGAGCAGTACTTC.